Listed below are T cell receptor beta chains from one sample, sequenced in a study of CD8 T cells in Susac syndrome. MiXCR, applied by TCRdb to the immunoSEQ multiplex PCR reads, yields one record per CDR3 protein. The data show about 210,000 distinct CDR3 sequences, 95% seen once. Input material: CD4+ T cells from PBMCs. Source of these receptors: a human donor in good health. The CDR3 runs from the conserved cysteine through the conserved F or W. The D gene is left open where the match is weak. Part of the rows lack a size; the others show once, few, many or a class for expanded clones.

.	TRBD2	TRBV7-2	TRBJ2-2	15	CASRPTSGTTGELFF	TGTGCCAGCCGACCGACTAGCGGGACCACCGGGGAGCTGTTTTTT
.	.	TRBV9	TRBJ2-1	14	CASSVEGPWREQFF	TGTGCCAGCAGCGTAGAGGGACCCTGGAGGGAGCAGTTCTTC
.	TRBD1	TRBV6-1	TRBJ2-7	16	CASSPIRTGGIDEQYF	TGTGCCAGCAGCCCAATCAGGACAGGGGGCATCGACGAGCAGTACTTC
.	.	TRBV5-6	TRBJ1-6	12	CASSFLNSPLHF	TGTGCCAGCAGCTTCTTAAATTCACCCCTCCACTTT
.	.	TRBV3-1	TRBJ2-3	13	CASRTGRADTQYF	TGTGCCAGCAGGACGGGGAGAGCAGATACGCAGTATTTT
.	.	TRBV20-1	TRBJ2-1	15	CSALDPSRSYNEQFF	TGCAGTGCCCTAGACCCTTCCCGTTCCTACAATGAGCAGTTCTTC
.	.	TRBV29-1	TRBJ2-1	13	CSVGSGADNEQFF	TGCAGCGTTGGGTCCGGGGCTGACAATGAGCAGTTCTTC
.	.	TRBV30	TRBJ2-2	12	CAWSVRGRELFF	TGTGCCTGGAGCGTCAGGGGCCGGGAGCTGTTTTTT
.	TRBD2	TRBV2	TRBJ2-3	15	CASSSLAGLTDTQYF	TGTGCCAGCAGTTCTCTAGCGGGACTCACAGATACGCAGTATTTT
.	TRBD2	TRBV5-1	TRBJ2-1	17	CASSGRTSGGRYNEQFF	TGCGCCAGCAGCGGCCGGACTAGCGGGGGGCGATACAATGAGCAGTTCTTC
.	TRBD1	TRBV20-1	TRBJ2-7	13	CSAGDRVVGEQYF	TGCAGTGCGGGGGACAGGGTCGTTGGAGAGCAGTACTTC
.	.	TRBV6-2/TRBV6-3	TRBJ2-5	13	CATLGGNQETQYF	TGTGCCACCCTAGGTGGGAATCAAGAGACCCAGTACTTC
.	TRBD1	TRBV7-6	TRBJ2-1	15	CASSSGTGAYNEQFF	TGTGCCAGCAGCTCCGGGACAGGGGCGTACAATGAGCAGTTCTTC
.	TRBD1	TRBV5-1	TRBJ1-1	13	CASSITGDTEAFF	TGCGCCAGCAGCATAACAGGGGACACTGAAGCTTTCTTT
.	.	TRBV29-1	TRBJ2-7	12	CSVDLGGREQYF	TGCAGCGTTGATCTGGGGGGAAGGGAGCAGTACTTC
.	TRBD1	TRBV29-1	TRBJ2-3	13	CSSYGTATDTQYF	TGCAGCTCCTACGGGACAGCAACAGATACGCAGTATTTT
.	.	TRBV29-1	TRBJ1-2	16	CSVGGRNSGGDYGYTF	TGCAGCGTTGGGGGTCGAAACTCCGGAGGTGACTATGGCTACACCTTC
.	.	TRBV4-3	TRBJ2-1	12	CASSQRLGEQFF	TGCGCCAGCAGCCAACGATTAGGAGAGCAGTTCTTC
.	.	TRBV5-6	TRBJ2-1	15	CASSLEAAEYNEQFF	TGTGCCAGCAGCTTGGAAGCGGCGGAATACAATGAGCAGTTCTTC
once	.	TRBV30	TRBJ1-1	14	CAWRVGPSNTEAFF	TGTGCCTGGAGGGTAGGACCTTCGAACACTGAAGCTTTCTTT
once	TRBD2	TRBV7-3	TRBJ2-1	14	CASSVLAAYNEQFF	TGTGCCAGCAGCGTTCTAGCGGCCTACAATGAGCAGTTCTTC
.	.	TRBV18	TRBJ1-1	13	CASSQDSHTEAFF	TGTGCCAGCTCACAGGACAGTCACACTGAAGCTTTCTTT
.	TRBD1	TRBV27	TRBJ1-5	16	CASSLSGGRPNQPQHF	TGTGCCAGCAGTTTATCAGGGGGCAGGCCCAATCAGCCCCAGCATTTT
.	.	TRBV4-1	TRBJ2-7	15	CASSQPKDRSYEQYF	TGCGCCAGCAGCCAACCGAAGGACAGATCCTACGAGCAGTACTTC
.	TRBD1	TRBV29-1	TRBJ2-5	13	CSSDLAGGETQYF	TGCAGCTCTGACCTAGCAGGGGGAGAGACCCAGTACTTC